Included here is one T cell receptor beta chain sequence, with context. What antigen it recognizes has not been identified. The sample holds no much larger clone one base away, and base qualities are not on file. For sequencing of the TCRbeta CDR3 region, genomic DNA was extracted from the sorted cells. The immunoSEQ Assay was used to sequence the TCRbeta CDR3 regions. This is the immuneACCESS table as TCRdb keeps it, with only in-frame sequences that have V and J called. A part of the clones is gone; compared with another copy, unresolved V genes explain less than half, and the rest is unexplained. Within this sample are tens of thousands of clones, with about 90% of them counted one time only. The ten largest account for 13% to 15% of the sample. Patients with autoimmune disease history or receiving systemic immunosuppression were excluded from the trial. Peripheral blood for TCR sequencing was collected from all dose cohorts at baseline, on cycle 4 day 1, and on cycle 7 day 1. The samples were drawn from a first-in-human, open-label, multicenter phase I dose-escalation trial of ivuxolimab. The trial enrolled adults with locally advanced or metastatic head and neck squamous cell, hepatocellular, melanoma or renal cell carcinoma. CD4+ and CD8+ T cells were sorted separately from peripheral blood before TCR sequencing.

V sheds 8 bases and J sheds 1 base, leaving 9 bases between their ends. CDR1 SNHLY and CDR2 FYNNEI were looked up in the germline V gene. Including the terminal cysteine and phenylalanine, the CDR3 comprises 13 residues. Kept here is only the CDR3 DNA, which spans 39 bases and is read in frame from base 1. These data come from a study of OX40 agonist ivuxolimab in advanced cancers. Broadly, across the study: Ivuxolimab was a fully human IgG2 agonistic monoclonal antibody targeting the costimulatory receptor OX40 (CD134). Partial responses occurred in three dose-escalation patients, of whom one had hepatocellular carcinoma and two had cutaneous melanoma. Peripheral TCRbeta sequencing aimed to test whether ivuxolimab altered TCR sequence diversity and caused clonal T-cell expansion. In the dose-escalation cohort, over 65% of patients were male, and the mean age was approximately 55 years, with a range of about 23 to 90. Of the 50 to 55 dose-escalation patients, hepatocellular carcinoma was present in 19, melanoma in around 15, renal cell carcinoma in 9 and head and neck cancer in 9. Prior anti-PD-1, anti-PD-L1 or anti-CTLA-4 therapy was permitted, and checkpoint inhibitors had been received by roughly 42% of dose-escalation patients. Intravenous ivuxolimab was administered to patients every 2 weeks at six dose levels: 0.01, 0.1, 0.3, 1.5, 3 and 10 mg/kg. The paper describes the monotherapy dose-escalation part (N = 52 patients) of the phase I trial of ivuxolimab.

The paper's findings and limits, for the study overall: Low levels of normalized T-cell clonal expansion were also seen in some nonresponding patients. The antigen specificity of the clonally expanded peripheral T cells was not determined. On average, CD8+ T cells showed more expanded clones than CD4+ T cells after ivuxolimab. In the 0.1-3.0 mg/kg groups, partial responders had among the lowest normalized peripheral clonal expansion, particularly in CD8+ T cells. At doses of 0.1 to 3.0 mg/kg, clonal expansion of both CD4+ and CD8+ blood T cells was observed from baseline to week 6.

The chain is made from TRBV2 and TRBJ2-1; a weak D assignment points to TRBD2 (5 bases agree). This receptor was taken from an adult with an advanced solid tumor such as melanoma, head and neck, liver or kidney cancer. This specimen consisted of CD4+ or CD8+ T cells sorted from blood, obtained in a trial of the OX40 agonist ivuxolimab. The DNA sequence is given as TGTGCCAGCCAAAGGGAGTCCTACAATGAGCAGTTCTTC. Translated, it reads CASQRESYNEQFF.